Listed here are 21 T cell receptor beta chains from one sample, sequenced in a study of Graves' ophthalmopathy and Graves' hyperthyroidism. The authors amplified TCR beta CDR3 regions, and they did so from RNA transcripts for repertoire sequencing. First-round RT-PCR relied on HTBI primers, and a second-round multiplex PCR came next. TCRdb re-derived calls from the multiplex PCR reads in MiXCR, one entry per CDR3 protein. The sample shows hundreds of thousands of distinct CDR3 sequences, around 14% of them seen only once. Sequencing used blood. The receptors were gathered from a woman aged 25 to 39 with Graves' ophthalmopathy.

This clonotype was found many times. The CDR3 is CASSKQTGNNSPLHF. CDR3 DNA: TGCGCCAGCAGCAAACAGACAGGAAATAATTCACCCCTCCACTTT. J is TRBJ1-6 and V is TRBV5-1; the D gene is possibly TRBD1 (6 bases). V was cut by 4 bases and J by 5 bases, with 13 bases left in between. This CDR3 is built from 15 residues. Germline V gene sequence: CDR1 SGHRS, CDR2 YFSETQ. The complete variable domain, with remaining parts taken from reference TRBV5-1 and TRBJ1-6, reads KAGVTQTPRYLIKTRGQQVTLSCSPISGHRSVSWYQQTPGQGLQFLFEYFSETQRNKGNFPGRFSGRQFSNSRSEMNVSTLELGDSALYLCASSKQTGNNSPLHFGNGTRLTVT.

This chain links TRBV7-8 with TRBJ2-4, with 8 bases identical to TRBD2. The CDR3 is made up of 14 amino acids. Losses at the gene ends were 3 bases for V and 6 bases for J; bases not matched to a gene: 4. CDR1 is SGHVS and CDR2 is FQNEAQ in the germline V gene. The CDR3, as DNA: TGTGCCAGCAGCTTGAGCGGGAGAGGAAACATTCAGTACTTC. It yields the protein CASSLSGRGNIQYF.

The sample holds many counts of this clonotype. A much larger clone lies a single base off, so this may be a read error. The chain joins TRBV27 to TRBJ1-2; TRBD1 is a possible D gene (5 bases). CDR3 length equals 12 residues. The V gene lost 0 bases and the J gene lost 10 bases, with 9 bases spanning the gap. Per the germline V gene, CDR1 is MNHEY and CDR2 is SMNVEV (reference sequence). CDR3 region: CASSLSGVDYTF. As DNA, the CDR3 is TGTGCCAGCAGTTTATCAGGGGTTGACTACACCTTC.

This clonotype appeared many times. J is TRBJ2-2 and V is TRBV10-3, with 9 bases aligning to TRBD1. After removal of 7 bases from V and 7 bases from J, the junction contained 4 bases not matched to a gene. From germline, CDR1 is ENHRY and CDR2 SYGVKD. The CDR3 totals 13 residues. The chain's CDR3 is CAINRGRDGELFF. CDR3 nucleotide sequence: TGTGCCATCAACAGGGGGCGCGACGGGGAGCTGTTTTTT.

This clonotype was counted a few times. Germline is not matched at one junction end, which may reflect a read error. The CDR3 DNA reads TGTGCCATCAGTAAGACTAGCGGGACCTTGGAGACCAAGTACTTC. Translated, it gives CAISKTSGTLETKYF. This chain connects TRBV10-3 to TRBJ2-5; 11 bases fit TRBD2. Germline V gene lookup returns CDR1 ENHRY and CDR2 SYGVKD. This CDR3 has 15 amino acids.

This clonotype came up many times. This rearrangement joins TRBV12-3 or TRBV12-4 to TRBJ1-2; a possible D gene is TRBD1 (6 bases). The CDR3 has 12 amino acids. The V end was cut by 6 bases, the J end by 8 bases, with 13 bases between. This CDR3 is CASSLGQLGYTF. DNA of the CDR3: TGTGCCAGCAGCCTGGGACAATTGGGCTACACCTTC.

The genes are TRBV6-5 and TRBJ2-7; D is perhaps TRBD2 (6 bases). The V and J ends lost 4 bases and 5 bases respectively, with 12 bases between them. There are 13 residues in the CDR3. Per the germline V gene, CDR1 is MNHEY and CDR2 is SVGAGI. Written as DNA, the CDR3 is TGTGCCAGCAGTTGGAGGGCCGGGGACGAGCAGTACTTC. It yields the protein CASSWRAGDEQYF.

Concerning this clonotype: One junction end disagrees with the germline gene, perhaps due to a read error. The CDR3 loop is CASRRIPGQGRGAKNIKYF. CDR3 nucleotides: TGTGCCAGCAGGAGAATTCCGGGACAGGGTAGAGGAGCCAAAAACATTAAGTACTTC. J is TRBJ2-4 and V is TRBV6-1; TRBD1 agrees at 9 bases. This CDR3 comprises 19 residues. The germline CDR1 and CDR2 sequences are MNHNS and SASEGT.

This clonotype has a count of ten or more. The CDR3 sequence: CASSKGGSGGVGNQPQHF. In DNA form, the CDR3 reads TGTGCCAGCAGTAAAGGAGGCTCAGGGGGCGTCGGGAATCAGCCCCAGCATTTT. The rearrangement uses TRBV6-1 and TRBJ1-5; 8 bases align to TRBD1. V was clipped by 5 bases and J by 4 bases; unmatched bases: 16. This CDR3 has 18 amino acids. Germline lookup yields CDR1 MNHNS and CDR2 SASEGT.

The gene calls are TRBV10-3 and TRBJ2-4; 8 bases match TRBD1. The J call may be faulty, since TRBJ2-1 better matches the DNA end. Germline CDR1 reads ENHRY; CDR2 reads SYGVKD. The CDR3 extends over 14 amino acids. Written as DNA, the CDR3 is TGTGCCAGCATTAGCCGAGGGCCAGGGGGCATTCAGTTCTTC. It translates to CASISRGPGGIQFF.

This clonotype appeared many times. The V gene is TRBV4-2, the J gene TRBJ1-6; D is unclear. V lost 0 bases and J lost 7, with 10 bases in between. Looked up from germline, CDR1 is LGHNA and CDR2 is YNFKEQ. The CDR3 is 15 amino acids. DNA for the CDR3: TGTGCCAGCAGCCAAGAAAGGTACGGAAATTCACCCCTCCACTTT. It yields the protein CASSQERYGNSPLHF.

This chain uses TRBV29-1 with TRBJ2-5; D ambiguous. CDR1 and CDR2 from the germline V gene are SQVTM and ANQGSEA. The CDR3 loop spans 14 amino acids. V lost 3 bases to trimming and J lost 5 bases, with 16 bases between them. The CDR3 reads CSVDWSEVGETQYF. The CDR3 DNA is TGCAGCGTTGATTGGAGTGAGGTTGGGGAGACCCAGTACTTC.

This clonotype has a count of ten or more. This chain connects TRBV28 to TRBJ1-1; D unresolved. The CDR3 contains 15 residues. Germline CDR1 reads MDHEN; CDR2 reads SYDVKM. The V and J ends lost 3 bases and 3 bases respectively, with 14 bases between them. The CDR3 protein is CASSFDFEVDTEAFF. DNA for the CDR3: TGTGCCAGCAGTTTCGATTTTGAGGTAGACACTGAAGCTTTCTTT.

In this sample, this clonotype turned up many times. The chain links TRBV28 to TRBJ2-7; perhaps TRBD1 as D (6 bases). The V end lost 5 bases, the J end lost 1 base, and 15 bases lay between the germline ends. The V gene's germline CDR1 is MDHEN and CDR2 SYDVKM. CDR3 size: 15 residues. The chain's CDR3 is CASSDSQGRSYEQYF. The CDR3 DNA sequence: TGTGCCAGCAGTGACTCACAGGGTAGGTCCTACGAGCAGTACTTC.

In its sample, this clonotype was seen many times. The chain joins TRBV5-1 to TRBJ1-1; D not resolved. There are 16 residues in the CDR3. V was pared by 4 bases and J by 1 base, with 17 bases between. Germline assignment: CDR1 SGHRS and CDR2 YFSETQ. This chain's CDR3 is CASSQEYGLRNTEAFF. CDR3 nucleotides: TGCGCCAGCAGCCAGGAATATGGGCTAAGGAACACTGAAGCTTTCTTT.

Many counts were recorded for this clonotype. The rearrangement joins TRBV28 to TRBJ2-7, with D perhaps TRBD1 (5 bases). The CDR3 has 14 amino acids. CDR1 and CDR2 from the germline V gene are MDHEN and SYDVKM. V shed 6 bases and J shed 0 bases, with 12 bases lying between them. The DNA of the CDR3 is TGTGCCAGCAGCCCCCCTGACAGCTCCTACGAGCAGTACTTC. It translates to CASSPPDSSYEQYF.

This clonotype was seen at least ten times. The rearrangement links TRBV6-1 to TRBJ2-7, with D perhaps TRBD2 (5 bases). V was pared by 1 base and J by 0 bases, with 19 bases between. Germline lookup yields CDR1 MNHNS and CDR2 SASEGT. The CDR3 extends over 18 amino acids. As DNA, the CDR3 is TGTGCCAGCAGTGAAGGGACCCGTTGGCGAGGGTACTCCTACGAGCAGTACTTC. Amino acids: CASSEGTRWRGYSYEQYF.

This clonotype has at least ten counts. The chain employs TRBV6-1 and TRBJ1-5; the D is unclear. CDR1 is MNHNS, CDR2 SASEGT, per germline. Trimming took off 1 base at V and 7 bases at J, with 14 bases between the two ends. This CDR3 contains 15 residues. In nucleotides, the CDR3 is TGTGCCAGCAGTGAAGGAATACCCGTCAGGCAGCCCCAGCATTTT. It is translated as CASSEGIPVRQPQHF.

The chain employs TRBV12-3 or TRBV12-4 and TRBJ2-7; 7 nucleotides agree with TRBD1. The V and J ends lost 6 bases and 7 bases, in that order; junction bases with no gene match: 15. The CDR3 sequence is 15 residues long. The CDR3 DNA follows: TGTGCCAGCAGCACATCCGATACAGGGGCTCGGGAGCAGTACTTC. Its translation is CASSTSDTGAREQYF.

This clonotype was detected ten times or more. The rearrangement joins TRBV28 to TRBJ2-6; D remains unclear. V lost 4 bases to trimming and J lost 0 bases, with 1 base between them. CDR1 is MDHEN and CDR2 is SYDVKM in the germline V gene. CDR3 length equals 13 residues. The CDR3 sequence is CASSSSGANVLTF. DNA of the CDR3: TGTGCCAGCAGTTCCTCTGGGGCCAACGTCCTGACTTTC.

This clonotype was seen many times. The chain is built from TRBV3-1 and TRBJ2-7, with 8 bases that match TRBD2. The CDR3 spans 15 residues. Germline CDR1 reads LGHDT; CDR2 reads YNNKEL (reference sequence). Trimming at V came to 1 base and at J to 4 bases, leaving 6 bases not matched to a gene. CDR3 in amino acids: CASSQAGGKGYEQYF. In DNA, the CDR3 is TGTGCCAGCAGCCAAGCGGGAGGGAAGGGATACGAGCAGTACTTC.